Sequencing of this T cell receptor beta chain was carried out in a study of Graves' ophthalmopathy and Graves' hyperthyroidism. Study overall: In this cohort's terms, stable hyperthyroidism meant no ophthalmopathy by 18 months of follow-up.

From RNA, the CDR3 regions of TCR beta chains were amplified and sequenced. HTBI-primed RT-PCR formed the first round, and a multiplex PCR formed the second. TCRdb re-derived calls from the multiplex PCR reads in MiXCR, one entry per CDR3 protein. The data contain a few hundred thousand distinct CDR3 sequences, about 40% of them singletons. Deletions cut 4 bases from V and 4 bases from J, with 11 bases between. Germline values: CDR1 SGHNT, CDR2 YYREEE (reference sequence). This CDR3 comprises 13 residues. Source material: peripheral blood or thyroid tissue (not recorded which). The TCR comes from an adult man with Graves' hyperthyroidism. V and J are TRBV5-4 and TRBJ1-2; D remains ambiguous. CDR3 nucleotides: TGTGCCAGCAGCCCAGAGATTACCTATGGCTACACCTTC. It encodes CASSPEITYGYTF.